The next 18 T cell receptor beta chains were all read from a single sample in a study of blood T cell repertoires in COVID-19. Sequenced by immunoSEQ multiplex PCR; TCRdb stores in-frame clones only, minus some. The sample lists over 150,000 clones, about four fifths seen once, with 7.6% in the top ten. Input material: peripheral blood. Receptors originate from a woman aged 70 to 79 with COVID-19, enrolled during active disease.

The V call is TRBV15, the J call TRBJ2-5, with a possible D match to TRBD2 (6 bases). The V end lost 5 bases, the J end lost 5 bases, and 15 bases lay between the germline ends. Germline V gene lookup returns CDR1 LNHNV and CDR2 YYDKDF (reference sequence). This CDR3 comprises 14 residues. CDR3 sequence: CATSRGTKTETQYF. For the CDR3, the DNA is TGTGCCACCAGCCGCGGGACCAAGACGGAGACCCAGTACTTC.

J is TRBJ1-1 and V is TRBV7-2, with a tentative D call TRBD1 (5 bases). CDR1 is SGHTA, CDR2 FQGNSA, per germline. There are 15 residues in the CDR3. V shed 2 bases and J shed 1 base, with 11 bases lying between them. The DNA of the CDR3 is TGTGCCAGCAGCTTAATGTCCGGGGGGAACACTGAAGCTTTCTTT. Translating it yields CASSLMSGGNTEAFF.

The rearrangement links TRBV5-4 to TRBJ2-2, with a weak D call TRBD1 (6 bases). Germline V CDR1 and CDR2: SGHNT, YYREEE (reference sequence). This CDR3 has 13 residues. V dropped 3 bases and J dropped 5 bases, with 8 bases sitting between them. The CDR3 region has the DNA TGTGCCAGCAGCTACGACAGGACCGGGGAGCTGTTTTTT. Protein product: CASSYDRTGELFF.

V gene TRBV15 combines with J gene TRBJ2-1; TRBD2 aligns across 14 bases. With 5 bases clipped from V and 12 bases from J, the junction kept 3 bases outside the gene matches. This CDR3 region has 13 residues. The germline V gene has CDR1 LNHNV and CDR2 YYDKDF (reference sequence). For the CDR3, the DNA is TGTGCCACCAGCGGGACTAGCGGGAGTTTGCAGTTCTTC. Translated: CATSGTSGSLQFF.

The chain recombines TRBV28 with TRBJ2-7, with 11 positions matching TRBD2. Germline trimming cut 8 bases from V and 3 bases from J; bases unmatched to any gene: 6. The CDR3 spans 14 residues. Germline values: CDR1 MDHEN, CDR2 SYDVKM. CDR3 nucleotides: TGTGCCAGCCTACTAGCGGGAGATAGCTACGAGCAGTACTTC. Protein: CASLLAGDSYEQYF.

The CDR3 here is CASMTQSYRSNQPQHF. CDR3 DNA: TGTGCCAGTATGACACAGTCTTATAGGAGCAATCAGCCCCAGCATTTT. The chain joins TRBV19 to TRBJ1-5; D is ambiguous. The V end lost 7 bases, the J end lost 1 base, and 17 bases lay between the germline ends. This CDR3 is 16 amino acids long. Germline V gives CDR1 LNHDA, CDR2 SQIVND (reference sequence).

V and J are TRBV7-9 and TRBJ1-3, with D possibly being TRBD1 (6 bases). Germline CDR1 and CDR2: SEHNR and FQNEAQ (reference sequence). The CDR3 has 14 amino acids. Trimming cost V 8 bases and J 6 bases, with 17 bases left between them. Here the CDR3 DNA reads TGTGCCAGCGGATCAGGGGTGGATCAAAACACCATATATTTT. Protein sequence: CASGSGVDQNTIYF.

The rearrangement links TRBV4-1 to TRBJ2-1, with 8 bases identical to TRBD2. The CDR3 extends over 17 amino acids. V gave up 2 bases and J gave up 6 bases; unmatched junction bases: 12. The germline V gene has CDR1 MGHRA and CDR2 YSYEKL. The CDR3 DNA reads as TGCGCCAGCAGCCAACCGTGGGGGACTAGGCAATCCAATGAGCAGTTCTTC. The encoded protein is CASSQPWGTRQSNEQFF.

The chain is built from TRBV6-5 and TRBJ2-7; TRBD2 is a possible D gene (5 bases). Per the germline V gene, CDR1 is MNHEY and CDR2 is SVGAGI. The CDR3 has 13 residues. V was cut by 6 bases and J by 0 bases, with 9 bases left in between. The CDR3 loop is CASRRGFSYEQYF. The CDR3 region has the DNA TGTGCCAGCAGGAGAGGGTTCTCCTACGAGCAGTACTTC.

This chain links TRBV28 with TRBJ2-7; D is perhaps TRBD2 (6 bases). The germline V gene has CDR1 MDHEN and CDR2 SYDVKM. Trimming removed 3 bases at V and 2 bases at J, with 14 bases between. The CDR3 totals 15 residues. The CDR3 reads CASSLGLAPAYEQYF. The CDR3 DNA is TGTGCCAGCAGTTTGGGCCTAGCGCCGGCCTACGAGCAGTACTTC.

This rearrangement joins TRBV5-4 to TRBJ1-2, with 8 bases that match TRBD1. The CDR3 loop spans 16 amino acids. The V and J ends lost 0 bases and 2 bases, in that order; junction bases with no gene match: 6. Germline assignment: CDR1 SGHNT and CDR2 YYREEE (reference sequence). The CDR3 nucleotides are TGTGCCAGCAGCTTGGGACAGGGGAGGAACAACTATGGCTACACCTTC. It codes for CASSLGQGRNNYGYTF.

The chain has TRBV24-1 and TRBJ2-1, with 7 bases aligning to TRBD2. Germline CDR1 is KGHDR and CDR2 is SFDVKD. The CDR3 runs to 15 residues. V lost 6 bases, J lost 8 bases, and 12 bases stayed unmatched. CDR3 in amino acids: CATSQTAGLLYEQFF. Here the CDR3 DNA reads TGTGCCACCAGTCAAACAGCGGGACTCCTGTATGAGCAGTTCTTC.

Here the CDR3 reads CASSTISGTKTYEAFF. The DNA of the CDR3 is TGTGCCAGCAGTACTATCTCCGGGACAAAGACTTATGAAGCTTTCTTT. The chain is built from TRBV27 and TRBJ1-1; D might be TRBD1 (6 bases). The V and J ends lost 5 bases and 7 bases respectively, with 23 bases between them. Germline CDR1 and CDR2: MNHEY and SMNVEV (reference sequence). The CDR3 is 16 residues long.

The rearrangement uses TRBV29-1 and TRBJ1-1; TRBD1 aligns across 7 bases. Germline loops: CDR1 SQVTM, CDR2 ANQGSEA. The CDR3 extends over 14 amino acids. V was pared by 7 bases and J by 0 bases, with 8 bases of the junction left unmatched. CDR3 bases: TGCAGCGGGCAGGGACAGAGACTGAACACTGAAGCTTTCTTT. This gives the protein CSGQGQRLNTEAFF.

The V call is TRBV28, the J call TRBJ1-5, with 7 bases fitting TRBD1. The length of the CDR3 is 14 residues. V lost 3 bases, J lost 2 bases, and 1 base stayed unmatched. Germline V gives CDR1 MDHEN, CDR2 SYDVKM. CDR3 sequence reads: CASSFTGGNQPQHF. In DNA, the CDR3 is TGTGCCAGCAGTTTTACAGGGGGCAATCAGCCCCAGCATTTT.

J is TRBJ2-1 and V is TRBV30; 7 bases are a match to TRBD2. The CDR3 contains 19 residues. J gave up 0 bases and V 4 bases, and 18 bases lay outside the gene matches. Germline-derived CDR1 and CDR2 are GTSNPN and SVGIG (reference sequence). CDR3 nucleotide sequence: TGTGCCTGGAAATCCTTCGGGAGGCCCCAATCTAGCTCCTACAATGAGCAGTTCTTC. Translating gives CAWKSFGRPQSSSYNEQFF.

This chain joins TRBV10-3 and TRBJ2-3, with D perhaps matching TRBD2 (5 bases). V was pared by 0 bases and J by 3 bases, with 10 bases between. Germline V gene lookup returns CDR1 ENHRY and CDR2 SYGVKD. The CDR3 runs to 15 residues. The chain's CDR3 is CAISESIGITDTQYF. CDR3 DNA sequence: TGTGCCATCAGTGAGTCAATCGGGATTACAGATACGCAGTATTTT.

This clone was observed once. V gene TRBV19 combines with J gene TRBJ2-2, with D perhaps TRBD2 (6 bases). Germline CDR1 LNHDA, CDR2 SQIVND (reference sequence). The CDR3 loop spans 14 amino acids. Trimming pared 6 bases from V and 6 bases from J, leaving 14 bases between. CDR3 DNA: TGTGCCAGTAGGAACCACTGGGGGGCCGGGGAGCTGTTTTTT. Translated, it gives CASRNHWGAGELFF.